The sequence of this TCR beta chain was determined in a study of blood T cell repertoires in COVID-19. Background on the study: From the United States, Italy and Spain came samples of acute and convalescent COVID-19. The analysed material was cDNA or gDNA that came from T cells, B-cell-depleted T cells, or PBMCs.

The ends lost 6 bases at V and 7 bases at J; junction bases unmatched: 8. Germline V gives CDR1 WSHSY, CDR2 SAAADI. The CDR3 loop spans 13 amino acids. How the authors handled the data: Amplifying reference gene primers gave estimates of nucleated cell counts. Only in-frame clones appear in the TCRdb table, and some are missing; sequencing was by immunoSEQ multiplex PCR. The V and J calls and clone size were taken over from that table, and D and trimming were inferred from the DNA. The sample shows some 180,000 clones, roughly four fifths of them seen only once. The clonotype originates from a woman between 35 and 50 years old with COVID-19, enrolled during active disease. The sample taken for sequencing was peripheral blood. This rearrangement joins TRBV10-2 to TRBJ2-7, with 8 bases matching TRBD2. The CDR3, as DNA: TGCGCCAGCAGCACGGGACTAGTCTGGGAGCAGTACTTC. Amino acid sequence: CASSTGLVWEQYF.